This entry lists 10 T cell receptor beta chains sequenced from one sample in a study of prognosis after radiotherapy for stage I lung cancer. CDR3 of TCR beta was amplified from genomic DNA via a two-round multiplex PCR. Round one of PCR was performed, and it used primers specific to each TRBV and TRBJ gene. MiXCR, run by TCRdb on the multiplex PCR reads, gives a single entry per CDR3 protein. This sample has approximately 20,000 distinct CDR3 sequences, with about a quarter found just once. Sequences were derived from PBMCs, sampled before or after stereotactic body radiation therapy (not recorded which). The receptors come from a donor of 50 years or more with non-small cell lung cancer.

This clonotype has at least ten counts. This chain connects TRBV20-1 to TRBJ2-7, with TRBD1 as a possible D gene (5 bases). V was cut by 1 base and J by 2 bases, with 12 bases left in between. Germline values: CDR1 DFQATT, CDR2 SNEGSKA (reference sequence). CDR3 length equals 14 residues. In nucleotides, the CDR3 is TGCAGTGCTAGAGTTGACAGTATAACCTACGAGCAGTACTTC. Amino acid sequence: CSARVDSITYEQYF.

This clonotype showed up many times. The rearrangement joins TRBV5-6 to TRBJ1-5; TRBD1 matches at 10 bases. The V gene's germline CDR1 is SGHDT and CDR2 YYEEEE. CDR3 size: 15 residues. Trimming took 4 bases from V and 8 from J; bases not matched to a gene: 9. In DNA form, the CDR3 reads TGTGCCAGCAGCCCCTGGGACAGGGGAAGGGAGCCCCAGCATTTT. This codes for CASSPWDRGREPQHF.

This clonotype was detected ten times or more. The chain links TRBV11-2 to TRBJ2-5, with D unclear. V lost 7 bases and J lost 4, with 25 bases in between. Germline loops: CDR1 SGHAT, CDR2 FQNNGV. The CDR3 covers 17 residues. CDR3 sequence: CASKPNPLVGVRETQYF. Here the CDR3 DNA reads TGTGCCAGCAAGCCAAACCCCCTAGTAGGAGTACGAGAGACCCAGTACTTC.

This clonotype was seen repeatedly, ten times or more. This sequence joins TRBV6-2 or TRBV6-3 and TRBJ2-4; the D gene is possibly TRBD2 (6 bases). Trimming left V 5 bases short and J 8 bases short, with 16 bases between. Germline values: CDR1 MNHEY, CDR2 SVGEGT. The CDR3 has 14 residues. The CDR3 DNA reads TGTGCCAGCAGTCTCAGGGTATCGGGGGACATTCAGTACTTC. Encoded protein: CASSLRVSGDIQYF.

This clonotype was recorded many times. The rearrangement uses TRBV19 and TRBJ1-3; weak D call: TRBD1 (5 bases). The CDR3 runs to 14 residues. V shed 7 bases and J shed 3 bases, with 13 bases lying between them. Germline V gene sequence: CDR1 LNHDA, CDR2 SQIVND (reference sequence). CDR3 loop: CASIRGGYGNTIYF. The CDR3 coding sequence is TGTGCCAGTATCCGTGGGGGATATGGAAACACCATATATTTT.

The chain employs TRBV20-1 and TRBJ2-7; maybe TRBD1 (6 bases). Trimming pared 5 bases from V and 1 base from J, leaving 9 bases between. CDR1 and CDR2 from the germline V gene are DFQATT and SNEGSKA (reference sequence). This CDR3 contains 12 residues. The CDR3 spells CSARTVSYEQYF. The CDR3 DNA reads as TGCAGTGCTCGGACAGTTTCCTACGAGCAGTACTTC.

This clonotype was found many times. The J gene is TRBJ1-1, the V gene TRBV27; the D gene is possibly TRBD1 (5 bases). Per germline, CDR1 MNHEY and CDR2 SMNVEV (reference sequence). V lost 2 bases, J lost 3 bases, and 10 bases lay in between. There are 14 residues in the CDR3. As DNA, the CDR3 is TGTGCCAGCAGTTTAACGGGGACTCACACTGAAGCTTTCTTT. Amino acid sequence: CASSLTGTHTEAFF.

This clonotype was counted at least ten times. This chain uses TRBV20-1 with TRBJ2-7; 14 bases map to TRBD2. V shed 6 bases, J shed 7 bases, and the junction held 2 bases outside the gene matches. Looked up from germline, CDR1 is DFQATT and CDR2 is SNEGSKA (reference sequence). The length of the CDR3 is 12 residues. The CDR3 spells CSATSGRVEQYF. The CDR3, as DNA: TGCAGTGCGACTAGCGGGAGGGTTGAGCAGTACTTC.

The table lists this clonotype with many counts. The rearrangement joins TRBV28 to TRBJ1-2; D is uncertain. The germline gives CDR1 MDHEN, CDR2 SYDVKM. CDR3 length: 14 amino acids. Trimming removed 3 bases from V and 4 bases from J, with 12 bases in between. The CDR3 region has the DNA TGTGCCAGCAGTTTTGGGGTGGGCGGCTATGGCTACACCTTC. Its protein product is CASSFGVGGYGYTF.

Ten or more counts support this clonotype. CDR3 loop: CASSQGLAGVEDTQYF. In DNA, the CDR3 is TGTGCCAGCAGCCAAGGCCTAGCGGGAGTCGAGGATACGCAGTATTTT. The chain couples TRBV4-2 to TRBJ2-3; 10 bases map to TRBD2. After removal of 1 base from V and 6 bases from J, the junction contained 7 bases not matched to a gene. Looked up from germline, CDR1 is LGHNA and CDR2 is YNFKEQ. The CDR3 is 16 residues long.